The 8 T cell receptor beta chains listed next were all sequenced from one sample in a study of T cells in localized non-small cell lung cancer. The method was immunoSEQ multiplex PCR; TCRdb's version includes in-frame clones alone and lacks a portion of them. This repertoire shows 6,000 to 10,000 clones, roughly 92% found once; its top ten account for 2.5% to 3.5%. The specimen was peripheral blood, collected before any cancer treatment. The receptors were sampled from a woman aged 35-70 years with stage I lung adenocarcinoma.

Only one count was recorded for this clone. The chain is built from TRBV6-5 and TRBJ1-5, with no clear D. Between the trimmed V and J ends, which lost 0 bases and 2 bases, there was a span of 8 bases. The CDR3 is 15 residues long. In germline, CDR1 is MNHEY, CDR2 SVGAGI. In nucleotides, the CDR3 is TGTGCCAGCAGTTACTCCCGGATAGGCAATCAGCCCCAGCATTTT. Encoded protein: CASSYSRIGNQPQHF.

This clone was seen a single time. The J gene is TRBJ1-1, the V gene TRBV2; no reliable D call. Germline CDR1 SNHLY, CDR2 FYNNEI. CDR3 length equals 15 residues. Trimming shortened V by 6 bases and J by 4 bases, and 18 bases separated the two germline ends. CDR3: CASRPLRRLGTEAFF. In DNA, the CDR3 is TGTGCCAGCAGACCCCTAAGGCGGTTGGGCACTGAAGCTTTCTTT.

The J gene is TRBJ1-6, the V gene TRBV28; unclear D gene. Trimming took 6 bases from V and 2 from J, leaving 11 bases between them. CDR1 and CDR2 (germline): MDHEN, SYDVKM. The CDR3 is made up of 15 amino acids. The CDR3 bases are TGTGCCAGCAGCCCCACCGACACCTATAATTCACCCCTCCACTTT. Its translation: CASSPTDTYNSPLHF.

This clone showed up just once. The CDR3 nucleotides are TGCGCCAGCGCTAGGGGGGTTTTGGCCTACGAGCAGTACTTC. Protein sequence: CASARGVLAYEQYF. The chain employs TRBV10-2 and TRBJ2-7; perhaps D is TRBD1 or TRBD2 (6 bases each). Germline loops: CDR1 WSHSY, CDR2 SAAADI. The CDR3 runs 14 residues. Trimming pared 8 bases from V and 2 bases from J, leaving 16 bases between.

The chain is built from TRBV11-2 and TRBJ1-2, with 9 bases fitting TRBD1. V gave up 1 base and J gave up 8 bases; unmatched junction bases: 2. CDR1 is SGHAT and CDR2 is FQNNGV in the germline V gene. The CDR3 is 13 amino acids. CDR3 in DNA: TGTGCCAGCAGCTTAGGGGACAGGGACGGCTACACCTTC. This encodes CASSLGDRDGYTF.

The chain carries TRBV2 and TRBJ1-3, with 7 positions matching TRBD1. Germline V gene sequence: CDR1 SNHLY, CDR2 FYNNEI. The J segment lost 0 bases and the V segment lost 3 bases, leaving 8 bases of the junction unmatched. The CDR3 consists of 17 residues. For the CDR3, the DNA is TGTGCCAGCAGTGAGCCCCTCTCAGGGGGCTCTGGAAACACCATATATTTT. Its protein product is CASSEPLSGGSGNTIYF.

This chain connects TRBV30 to TRBJ1-2; no clear D gene. CDR3 length: 14 amino acids. With 5 bases removed from V and 0 bases from J, the gap between germline ends came to 13 bases. The germline V gene has CDR1 GTSNPN and CDR2 SVGIG (reference sequence). CDR3 loop: CAWEKDFTNYGYTF. The DNA for the CDR3 is TGTGCCTGGGAGAAAGACTTTACTAACTATGGCTACACCTTC.

This clone was found once. The V and J genes are TRBV6-7 and TRBJ1-5; a weak D match, TRBD1 (5 bases). TRBV6-7 is an ORF, and what it does is uncertain. V shed 2 bases and J shed 0 bases, with 20 bases lying between them. The CDR3 length is 19 residues. The CDR3, as DNA: TGTGCCAGCAGTTACGAGCCGTGGGGGGGAGATGATAGCAATCAGCCCCAGCATTTT. It specifies CASSYEPWGGDDSNQPQHF.